Listed below are T cell receptor beta chains from one sample, sequenced in a study of CD8 T cells in cerebrospinal fluid in Alzheimer's disease. TCRdb reprocessed the 10x single-cell sequencing reads and stores each CDR3 protein as one record, lacking DNA. Recorded for this sample: 1,200 to 1,500 distinct CDR3 sequences. Sequencing was done on a sample of cerebrospinal fluid. Receptors were obtained from a human donor with Alzheimer's disease. Each CDR3 is given with its conserved first and last residue. Rows may omit the clone size; those that give it use once, few, many or a size class.

V gene	clone size	J gene	CDR3 protein
TRBV29-1	large	TRBJ2-1	CSVYVYNEQFF
TRBV24-1	medium-sized	TRBJ2-1	CATSDKPSGTDYNEQFF
TRBV9	medium-sized	TRBJ2-2	CASTRRGSSNTGELFF
TRBV2	medium-sized	TRBJ2-1	CASQGQDRYNEQFF
TRBV7-8	medium-sized	TRBJ2-7	CASSYTSGPYEQYF
TRBV5-6	.	TRBJ1-2	CASSLGTVPNYGYTF
TRBV30	.	TRBJ2-3	CAWSGTTRGGTDTQYF
TRBV4-2	large	TRBJ2-1	CASSPQRAGPVYNEQFF
TRBV6-5	medium-sized	TRBJ2-7	CASSRARQQTYEQYF
TRBV20-1	.	TRBJ2-7	CSASPFGATYEQYF
TRBV12-3/TRBV12-4	medium-sized	TRBJ2-7	CASREWSSYEQYF
TRBV20-1	medium-sized	TRBJ2-7	CSARATASGREQYF
TRBV7-3	large	TRBJ2-3	CASSFQAGAADTQYF
TRBV5-1	.	TRBJ1-6	CASSVQGERSPLHF
TRBV9	medium-sized	TRBJ2-2	CASSVDMRFTGELFF
TRBV7-8	large	TRBJ2-2	CASSLRRASGGLNTGELFF
TRBV5-5	.	TRBJ1-1	CASSLGGYSAGDFF
TRBV18	medium-sized	TRBJ2-7	CASSPQGYSYEQYF
TRBV12-3/TRBV12-4	medium-sized	TRBJ1-5	CASSLANQPQHF
TRBV29-1	large	TRBJ1-2	CSVVQGARVDGYTF
TRBV20-1	medium-sized	TRBJ2-2	CSAPLRANTGELFF
TRBV5-5	.	TRBJ2-2	CASSLVGSSNTGELFF
TRBV3-1	medium-sized	TRBJ1-5	CASSQASQPQHF
TRBV6-5	large	TRBJ2-2	CASSYEGTNTGELFF
TRBV11-2	medium-sized	TRBJ1-1	CASSLQDRAGAFF
TRBV12-2	medium-sized	TRBJ2-1	CASRSFSSVNEQFF
TRBV9	large	TRBJ1-2	CASSPGYRDYGYTF
TRBV5-4	medium-sized	TRBJ1-6	CASSLDRDRGNSPLHF
TRBV29-1	large	TRBJ2-1	CSVRPGVRVGGEQFF
TRBV2	medium-sized	TRBJ1-5	CASKGRDGNQPQHF
TRBV27	medium-sized	TRBJ2-1	CASSWGDSYNEQFF
TRBV3-1	large	TRBJ1-1	CASSQGRVSTEAFF
TRBV4-1	large	TRBJ2-5	CASSQEGEETQYF
TRBV7-2	medium-sized	TRBJ1-2	CASSLAAQGRGYTF
TRBV5-1	medium-sized	TRBJ1-2	CASSLEVSVYGYTF
TRBV12-3/TRBV12-4	large	TRBJ2-3	CASSSTRNTDTQYF
TRBV6-2/TRBV6-3	large	TRBJ1-1	CASSVDRLNTEAFF
TRBV12-5	.	TRBJ1-2	CASGTGLGGYTF
TRBV12-3/TRBV12-4	medium-sized	TRBJ2-1	CASSLQGNNEQFF
TRBV7-9	large	TRBJ2-2	CASSFTSGRAGELFF